One and the same sample provided the 11 T cell receptor beta chains below, sequenced in a study of shared clonotypes between healthy human individuals. The method was immunoSEQ multiplex PCR; TCRdb's version includes in-frame clones alone and lacks a portion of them. The table has around 1.1 million clones, roughly 74% seen once. The sample comprised memory CD4+ T cells from PBMCs. Subset: CD45RA-negative fraction. The receptors were sampled from a man in his late teens or twenties in good health. Some clones in this sample may be carry-over from other donors' samples.

Of note for this clone: The sample has other DNA sequences that encode this CDR3 too. V is TRBV18 and J is TRBJ1-2; TRBD1 agrees at 9 bases. Germline CDR1 is KGHSH and CDR2 is LQKENI. This CDR3 is built from 15 residues. Trimming took 3 bases from V and 4 from J; bases not matched to a gene: 6. In DNA form, the CDR3 reads TGTGCCAGCTCACCGGGAACAGGGGGCTTCTATGGCTACACCTTC. Protein sequence: CASSPGTGGFYGYTF.

About this clone itself: This may stem from a read error, because a much larger clone lies one nucleotide away. V gene TRBV6-1 combines with J gene TRBJ1-6; 9 positions match TRBD1. Germline CDR1 MNHNS, CDR2 SASEGT. V lost 6 bases, J lost 2 bases, and 2 bases stayed unmatched. CDR3 length: 15 residues. CDR3 amino acids: CASRGTGTYNSPLHF. CDR3 nucleotide sequence: TGTGCCAGCAGGGGGACAGGGACCTATAATTCACCCCTCCACTTT.

This clone came up once. The chain links TRBV5-4 to TRBJ2-3, with a tentative D call TRBD2 (6 bases). The CDR3 loop spans 14 amino acids. The V gene lost 0 bases and the J gene lost 4 bases, with 9 bases spanning the gap. Germline CDR1 and CDR2: SGHNT and YYREEE (reference sequence). In DNA form, the CDR3 reads TGTGCCAGCAGCTTGGTTCGGGACTCAGATACGCAGTATTTT. It translates to CASSLVRDSDTQYF.

The V call is TRBV28, the J call TRBJ2-7; 7 bases fit TRBD2. The CDR3 covers 16 residues. The V and J ends lost 4 bases and 7 bases, in that order; junction bases with no gene match: 16. Germline V gene lookup returns CDR1 MDHEN and CDR2 SYDVKM. The CDR3, as DNA: TGTGCCAGCAGTTACGGCCTCGGGACTAATTTACGGGAGCAGTACTTC. This encodes CASSYGLGTNLREQYF.

The J gene is TRBJ1-1, the V gene TRBV10-1; D uncertain. V gave up 6 bases and J gave up 0 bases, with 8 bases separating them. Germline lookup yields CDR1 WNHNN and CDR2 SYGVQD (reference sequence). The CDR3 totals 13 residues. CDR3 nucleotide sequence: TGCGCCAGCAGCCCGGAATTGAACACTGAAGCTTTCTTT. This encodes CASSPELNTEAFF.

Only a few counts were recorded for this clone. Written as DNA, the CDR3 is TGCGCCAGCAGTGGGGCTAGCGGGAGGCTCTCAGATACGCAGTATTTT. Translation: CASSGASGRLSDTQYF. The chain links TRBV10-2 to TRBJ2-3, with 11 positions matching TRBD2. Germline trimming cut 4 bases from V and 4 bases from J; bases unmatched to any gene: 7. Germline CDR1 WSHSY, CDR2 SAAADI. The CDR3 is made up of 16 amino acids.

The chain links TRBV25-1 to TRBJ1-3, with 7 positions matching TRBD1. The CDR3 loop spans 15 amino acids. Germline CDR1 is MGHDK and CDR2 is SYGVNS. J was trimmed by 2 bases and V by 2 bases; bases with no gene match: 3. The CDR3 is CASSEQGVTGNTIYF. CDR3 sequence (DNA): TGTGCCAGCAGTGAACAGGGGGTGACTGGAAACACCATATATTTT.

This chain uses TRBV7-7 with TRBJ2-2; 9 bases are shared with TRBD1. The germline CDR1 and CDR2 sequences are SSHAT and FNYEAQ (reference sequence). The CDR3 extends over 16 amino acids. J was trimmed by 7 bases and V by 1 base; bases with no gene match: 7. Here the CDR3 reads CASSLEGQGVGGELFF. The CDR3 DNA reads TGTGCCAGCAGCTTAGAGGGACAGGGTGTCGGCGGGGAGCTGTTTTTT.

CDR3 sequence: CASSFPGGFDYGYTF. CDR3 coding DNA: TGTGCCAGCAGTTTCCCAGGGGGCTTCGACTATGGCTACACCTTC. This sequence joins TRBV28 and TRBJ1-2, with TRBD1 identical over 8 bases. Germline assignment: CDR1 MDHEN and CDR2 SYDVKM. CDR3 length equals 15 residues. V was clipped by 3 bases and J by 3 bases; unmatched bases: 6.

The V call is TRBV15, the J call TRBJ2-7; no definite D call. Germline CDR1 LNHNV, CDR2 YYDKDF (reference sequence). The V gene lost 1 base and the J gene lost 2 bases, with 15 bases spanning the gap. The CDR3 covers 16 residues. DNA for the CDR3: TGTGCCACCAGCAGAGGTTGGGGTAGGGAAACCTACGAGCAGTACTTC. Translation gives CATSRGWGRETYEQYF. The full variable domain, its missing parts supplied by reference TRBV15 and TRBJ2-7, is DAMVIQNPRYQVTQFGKPVTLSCSQTLNHNVMYWYQQKSSQAPKLLFHYYDKDFNNEADTPDNFQSRRPNTSFCFLDIRSPGLGDTAMYLCATSRGWGRETYEQYFGPGTRLTVT.

This chain connects TRBV5-1 to TRBJ2-5; 7 nucleotides align to TRBD2. Germline V gene data show CDR1 as SGHRS and CDR2 as YFSETQ. Trimming took 3 bases from V and 7 from J; bases not matched to a gene: 6. The CDR3 runs 13 residues. CDR3 sequence: CASSSTERGTQYF. CDR3 bases: TGCGCCAGCAGCTCGACAGAGCGGGGGACCCAGTACTTC.